This T cell receptor beta chain emerged from a study of shared clonotypes between healthy human individuals. Study-level background: Donor composition was a couple of women and a few men, aged 18 to 49.

Produced via immunoSEQ multiplex PCR; TCRdb's table is partial and in-frame only. The sample holds roughly 2 million clones, 85% to 95% seen once. V lost 4 bases, J lost 8 bases, and 14 bases lay in between. The CDR3 consists of 13 residues. Per the germline V gene, CDR1 is ENHRY and CDR2 is SYGVKD. Source material: naive CD4+ T cells sorted from blood. Subset indicated: CD45RA+ positively selected. The receptor comes from a young man in good health. V usage is TRBV10-3 and J usage is TRBJ1-2; D is undetermined. Here the CDR3 DNA reads TGTGCCATCAGTGGCGAACCTATATCCGGCTACACCTTC. It encodes CAISGEPISGYTF.